This T cell receptor (beta chain) was retrieved from a study of blood T cells in healthy people across ages. Findings of the study overall: From one million sequenced T cells, diversity estimates were lower bounds. TCR beta diversity tracked closely with naive T cell percentage.

A sample-barcoded 5' primer and a J-beta primer mix were used in a second PCR of roughly 6 to 11 cycles. Using its own MiXCR run on the 5' RACE reads, TCRdb lists one record per CDR3 protein. The sample lists 650,000 to 950,000 distinct CDR3 sequences, 40% to 50% occurring once. Germline V gene sequence: CDR1 DFQATT, CDR2 SNEGSKA (reference sequence). CDR3 length: 14 residues. Trimming took 6 bases from V and 3 from J, leaving 15 bases between them. All donors came from Russia, were Caucasian and healthy, and spanned ages about 6 to 95. Samples each yielded at least 6 micrograms of total RNA. This clonotype appeared a few times. Antigen: not known.

The receptor was isolated from a man in his 60s in good health. The sequenced sample was blood. The chain has TRBV20-1 and TRBJ1-5; D is unclear. CDR3 bases: TGCAGTGCCTCCGGGCCCACGGCCAATCAGCCCCAGCATTTT. Its protein is CSASGPTANQPQHF.